The sequence of this T cell receptor beta chain was determined in a study of blood T cell repertoires in COVID-19. Across the whole study: Nucleic acid was either cDNA or gDNA, and it came from T cells, B-cell-depleted T cells, or PBMCs.

The table lists this clone with a few counts. CDR3 length equals 18 residues. Trimming cost V 4 bases and J 1 base, with 22 bases left between them. Germline assignment: CDR1 LGHNA and CDR2 YNFKEQ. Study processing details: Nucleated cell number was recorded as an estimate derived from reference gene primer amplification. Produced via immunoSEQ multiplex PCR; TCRdb's table is partial and in-frame only. That table is the source of V, J and clone size, and D and trimming were worked out from the DNA. The sample lists some 200,000 clones; approximately 87% were seen once. Source material: peripheral blood. The chain joins TRBV4-2 to TRBJ1-1; unclear D gene. This TCR was sampled from a man between 18 and 35 years old with active or convalescent COVID-19. This CDR3 reads CASSPPSGEVVWNTEAFF. In DNA form, the CDR3 reads TGTGCCAGCAGCCCCCCCTCCGGGGAGGTGGTGTGGAACACTGAAGCTTTCTTT.